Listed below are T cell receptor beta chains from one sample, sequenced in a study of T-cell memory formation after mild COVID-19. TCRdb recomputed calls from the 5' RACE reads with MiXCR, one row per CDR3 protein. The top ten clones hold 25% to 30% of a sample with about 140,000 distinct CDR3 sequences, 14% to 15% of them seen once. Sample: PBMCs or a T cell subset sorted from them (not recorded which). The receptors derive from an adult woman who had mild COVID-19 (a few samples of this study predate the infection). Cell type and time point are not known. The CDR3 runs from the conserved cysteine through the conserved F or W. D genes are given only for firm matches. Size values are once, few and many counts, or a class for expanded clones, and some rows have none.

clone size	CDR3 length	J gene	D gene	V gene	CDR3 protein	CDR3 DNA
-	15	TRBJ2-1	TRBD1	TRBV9	CASSAPGTGDNEQFF	TGTGCCAGCAGCGCCCCCGGGACAGGAGACAATGAGCAGTTCTTC
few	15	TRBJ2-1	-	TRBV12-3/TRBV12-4	CASSPSRGDYNEQFF	TGTGCCAGCAGTCCCTCCCGGGGTGACTACAATGAGCAGTTCTTC
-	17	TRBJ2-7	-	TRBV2	CASSEAPFGGSSYEQYF	TGTGCCAGCAGTGAAGCACCCTTTGGAGGGTCATCCTACGAGCAGTACTTC
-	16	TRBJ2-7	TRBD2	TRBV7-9	CASSLGPGGASYEQYF	TGTGCCAGCAGCTTAGGTCCGGGAGGGGCCTCCTACGAGCAGTACTTC
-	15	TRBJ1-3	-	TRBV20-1	CSAQDGPGSGNTIYF	TGCAGTGCACAAGATGGGCCAGGCTCTGGAAACACCATATATTTT
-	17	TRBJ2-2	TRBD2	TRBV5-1	CASSWGLAGVNTGELFF	TGCGCCAGCAGCTGGGGACTAGCGGGGGTGAACACCGGGGAGCTGTTTTTT
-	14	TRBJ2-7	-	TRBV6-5	CASSYLLDPGEQYF	TGTGCCAGCAGTTACCTCCTAGACCCTGGGGAGCAGTACTTC
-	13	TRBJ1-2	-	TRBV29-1	CSARTSEADGYTF	TGCAGCGCCCGGACGTCCGAAGCGGATGGCTACACCTTC
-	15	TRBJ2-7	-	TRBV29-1	CSVVGGTEDFYEQYF	TGCAGCGTTGTCGGAGGGACCGAAGATTTCTACGAGCAGTACTTC
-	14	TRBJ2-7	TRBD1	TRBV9	CASSAWTGSYEQYF	TGTGCCAGCAGCGCGTGGACAGGTAGCTACGAGCAGTACTTC
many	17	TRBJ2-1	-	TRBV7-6	CASSLGRRGLPHNEQFF	TGTGCCAGCAGCTTAGGGCGTCGGGGGCTTCCCCACAATGAGCAGTTCTTC
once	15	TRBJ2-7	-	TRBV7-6	CDSSGKERDSDEQYF	TGTGACAGCAGCGGAAAAGAGCGGGACAGCGACGAGCAGTACTTC
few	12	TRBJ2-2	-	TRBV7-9	CASSWGSGELFF	TGTGCCAGCAGTTGGGGCTCCGGGGAGCTGTTTTTT
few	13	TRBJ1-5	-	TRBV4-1	CASSPFKLQPQHF	TGCGCCAGCAGCCCCTTTAAGTTGCAGCCCCAGCATTTT
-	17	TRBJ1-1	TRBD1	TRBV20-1	CSAEPTGRSGLDTEAFF	TGCAGTGCCGAGCCGACAGGGAGAAGCGGGCTGGACACTGAAGCTTTCTTT
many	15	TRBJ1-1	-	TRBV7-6	CASSSRQGPNTEAFF	TGTGCCAGCAGCTCCAGGCAGGGGCCGAACACTGAAGCTTTCTTT
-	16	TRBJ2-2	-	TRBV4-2	CASSHPHLRQAGELFF	TGTGCCAGCAGCCACCCACACCTCCGGCAGGCCGGGGAGCTGTTTTTT
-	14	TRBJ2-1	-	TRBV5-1	CASSLAASVHEQFF	TGCGCCAGCAGCTTGGCCGCATCGGTGCACGAGCAGTTCTTC
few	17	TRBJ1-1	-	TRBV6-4	CASSDSGGRAPNTEAFF	TGTGCCAGCAGTGACTCGGGGGGGAGGGCGCCGAACACTGAAGCTTTCTTT
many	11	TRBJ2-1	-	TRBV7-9	CASSPGNEQFF	TGTGCCAGCAGCCCAGGAAATGAGCAGTTCTTC
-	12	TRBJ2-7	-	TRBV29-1	CSVGWVMDEQYF	TGCAGCGTTGGGTGGGTCATGGACGAGCAGTACTTC
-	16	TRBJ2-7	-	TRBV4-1	CASSQGTAGETYEQYF	TGCGCCAGCAGCCAAGGGACGGCAGGGGAAACCTACGAGCAGTACTTC
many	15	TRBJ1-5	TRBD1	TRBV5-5	CASSWGTGGNQPQHF	TGTGCCAGCAGCTGGGGGACAGGGGGCAATCAGCCCCAGCATTTT
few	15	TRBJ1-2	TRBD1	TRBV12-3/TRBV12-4	CASSPDRGKLYGYTF	TGTGCCAGCAGTCCGGACAGGGGAAAGCTGTATGGCTACACCTTC
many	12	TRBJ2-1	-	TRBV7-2	CASSLRLNEQFF	TGTGCCAGCAGCTTAAGGTTAAATGAGCAGTTCTTC
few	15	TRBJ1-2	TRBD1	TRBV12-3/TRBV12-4	CASSLSWDRGYGYTF	TGTGCCAGCAGTTTAAGTTGGGACAGGGGCTATGGCTACACCTTC
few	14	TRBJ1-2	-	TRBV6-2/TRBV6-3	CASSYWDGDYGYTF	TGTGCCAGCAGTTACTGGGACGGCGACTATGGCTACACCTTC
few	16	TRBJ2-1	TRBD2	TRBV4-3	CASSHLTSGLYNEQFF	TGCGCCAGCAGCCACCTGACTAGCGGCCTTTACAATGAGCAGTTCTTC
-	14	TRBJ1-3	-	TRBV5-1	CASSPWGFSDTIYF	TGCGCCAGCAGCCCTTGGGGATTTTCGGACACCATATATTTT
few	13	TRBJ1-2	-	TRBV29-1	CSVDGGENYGYTF	TGCAGCGTTGATGGGGGGGAAAACTATGGCTACACCTTC